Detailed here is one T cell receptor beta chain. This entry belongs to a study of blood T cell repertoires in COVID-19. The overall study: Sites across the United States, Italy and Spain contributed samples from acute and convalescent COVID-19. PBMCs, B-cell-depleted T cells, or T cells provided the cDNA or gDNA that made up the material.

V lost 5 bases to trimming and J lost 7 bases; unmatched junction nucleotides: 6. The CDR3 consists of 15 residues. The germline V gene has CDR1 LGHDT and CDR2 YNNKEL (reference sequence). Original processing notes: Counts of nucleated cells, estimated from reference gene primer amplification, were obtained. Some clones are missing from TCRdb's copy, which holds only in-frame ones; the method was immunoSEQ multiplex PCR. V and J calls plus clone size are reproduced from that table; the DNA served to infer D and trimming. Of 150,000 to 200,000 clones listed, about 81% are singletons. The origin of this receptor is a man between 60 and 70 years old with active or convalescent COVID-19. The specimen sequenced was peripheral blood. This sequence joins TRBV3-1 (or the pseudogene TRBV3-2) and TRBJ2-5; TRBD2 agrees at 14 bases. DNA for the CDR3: TGTGCCAGCAGCTCGGGACTAGCGGGAGTCGGGACCCAGTACTTC. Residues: CASSSGLAGVGTQYF.